This T cell receptor (beta chain) was documented in a study of blood T cell repertoires in COVID-19. Assay used: immunoSEQ multiplex PCR; TCRdb lists only in-frame clones, some missing. This repertoire shows about 200,000 clones, about 82% found once; its top ten account for 5% to 7%. V was pared by 4 bases and J by 6 bases, with 24 bases of the junction left unmatched. Looked up from germline, CDR1 is MGHRA and CDR2 is YSYEKL. This CDR3 has 20 residues. This clone was counted at least ten times. Cohorts were assigned according to the clinical history that participants reported. The genes are TRBV4-1 and TRBJ2-7; 10 positions match TRBD2. The sample comprised PBMCs or T cells enriched from blood (not recorded which). The source of this sequence is a man aged 35 to 55 with acute COVID-19. The CDR3 bases are TGCGCCAGCAGCCCTCTAGGGCTTCAAGAAAAGCGGGAGGGCCCCCCCGAGCAGTACTTC. Amino acids: CASSPLGLQEKREGPPEQYF.